Listed below are T cell receptor beta chains from one sample, sequenced in a study of blood T cell repertoires in COVID-19. The data were produced by immunoSEQ multiplex PCR, yet TCRdb's version contains in-frame clones alone and is incomplete. This repertoire shows under 150,000 clones, around 85% found once; its top ten account for 6.2%. The sequenced sample was PBMCs or T cells enriched from blood (not recorded which). The receptors derive from a middle-aged woman who had recovered from COVID-19. CDR3s include the opening cysteine and the closing phenylalanine or tryptophan. A D gene is named only where the DNA matches it firmly. Clone size is given for some rows only: seen once, a few or many times, or a class if the clone is expanded.

>TRBJ2-1|.|TRBV4-1|TRBD2
CASSLAGGQHEQFF
TGCGCCAGCAGCTTAGCGGGGGGGCAGCATGAGCAGTTCTTC
>TRBJ1-4|.|TRBV30|.
CAWSGVSGEKLFF
TGTGCCTGGAGCGGCGTTTCGGGTGAAAAACTGTTTTTT
>TRBJ2-3|.|TRBV30|.
CAWSIGVDTQYF
TGTGCCTGGAGTATAGGGGTAGATACGCAGTATTTT
>TRBJ2-3|.|TRBV27|TRBD1
CASRSTGADTQYF
TGTGCCAGCAGATCAACAGGGGCAGATACGCAGTATTTT
>TRBJ2-7|.|TRBV27|TRBD2
CASSSSRLGLAYF
TGTGCCAGCAGTAGCTCCCGGTTAGGACTAGCGTACTTC
>TRBJ2-5|.|TRBV4-1|.
CASSHKPGETQYF
TGCGCCAGCAGCCACAAACCGGGAGAGACCCAGTACTTC
>TRBJ2-3|.|TRBV5-1|.
CASSLEQPGTDTQYF
TGCGCCAGCAGCTTGGAACAGCCGGGGACAGATACGCAGTATTTT
>TRBJ1-1|.|TRBV7-9|.
CASSPGLEAFF
TGTGCCAGCAGCCCAGGGCTTGAAGCTTTCTTT
>TRBJ2-3|.|TRBV5-1|TRBD1
CASSHTTGAVTDTQYF
TGCGCCAGCAGCCATACGACAGGGGCAGTCACAGATACGCAGTATTTT
>TRBJ2-7|.|TRBV29-1|TRBD2
CSVDGLAGGPGGSYEQYF
TGCAGCGTTGATGGACTAGCGGGAGGGCCAGGTGGCTCCTACGAGCAGTACTTC
>TRBJ1-2|.|TRBV11-3|TRBD1
CASSPPTGDLNSSDYGYTF
TGTGCCAGCAGCCCGCCGACAGGGGACTTAAACTCGTCGGACTATGGCTACACCTTC
>TRBJ2-4|.|TRBV29-1|TRBD2
CSVASGSIQYF
TGCAGCGTTGCGAGCGGGAGCATTCAGTACTTC
>TRBJ1-2|.|TRBV5-4|.
CASSLVPEVGHNGYTF
TGTGCCAGCAGCTTGGTCCCAGAAGTGGGGCACAATGGCTACACCTTC
>TRBJ1-4|.|TRBV27|.
CASSLTWREKLFF
TGTGCCAGCAGTTTGACCTGGAGGGAAAAACTGTTTTTT
>TRBJ1-6|.|TRBV9|.
CASSVQVNSPLHF
TGTGCCAGCAGCGTACAGGTTAATTCACCCCTCCACTTT
>TRBJ1-5|.|TRBV2|.
CASVFEDSRPQHF
TGTGCCAGCGTCTTCGAGGACAGCCGGCCCCAGCATTTT
>TRBJ2-1|.|TRBV2|TRBD2
CASRNSGSSYNEQFF
TGTGCCAGCAGAAATAGCGGGAGTTCCTACAATGAGCAGTTCTTC
>TRBJ1-2|.|TRBV5-4|TRBD1
CASSFRTGERSYTF
TGTGCCAGCAGCTTTCGAACAGGGGAACGAAGCTACACCTTC
>TRBJ2-2|.|TRBV19|TRBD2
CASSIWLAGAGDGELFF
TGTGCCAGTAGTATATGGCTAGCGGGAGCGGGTGACGGGGAGCTGTTTTTT
>TRBJ1-1|.|TRBV18|.
CASSPQEMNTEAFF
TGTGCCAGCTCACCACAGGAGATGAACACTGAAGCTTTCTTT
>TRBJ2-1|.|TRBV14|.
CASRAIGSGRGNEQFF
TGTGCCAGCCGAGCCATCGGTAGCGGACGTGGCAATGAGCAGTTCTTC
>TRBJ2-5|.|TRBV5-4|TRBD1
CASSLDRGGQETQYF
TGTGCCAGCAGCCTCGACAGGGGTGGTCAAGAGACCCAGTACTTC
>TRBJ2-2|.|TRBV19|.
CASRVGVASRTGELFF
TGTGCCAGTAGGGTCGGAGTAGCAAGTCGCACCGGGGAGCTGTTTTTT
>TRBJ1-1|.|TRBV25-1|TRBD1
CASSEWDSEAFF
TGTGCCAGCAGTGAATGGGACAGTGAAGCTTTCTTT
>TRBJ2-7|.|TRBV2|TRBD1
CASKGQVSSYEQYF
TGTGCCAGCAAAGGACAGGTGAGCTCCTACGAGCAGTACTTC
>TRBJ1-2|.|TRBV30|.
CAWSLSYGYTF
TGTGCCTGGAGTCTGAGCTATGGCTACACCTTC
>TRBJ2-5|.|TRBV14|TRBD2
CASSQWQGAELAGMETQYF
TGTGCCAGCAGCCAGTGGCAGGGGGCAGAACTAGCGGGAATGGAGACCCAGTACTTC
>TRBJ2-2|few|TRBV27|TRBD2
CASSSGTSGGRLAGELFF
TGTGCCAGCAGTTCAGGGACTAGCGGGGGGAGGTTGGCCGGGGAGCTGTTTTTT
>TRBJ2-3|few|TRBV4-1|TRBD2
CASSPPTSGRTDTQYF
TGCGCCAGCAGCCCCCCGACTAGCGGGAGAACAGATACGCAGTATTTT
>TRBJ2-7|few|TRBV11-1|TRBD2
CASSLPGGHEQYF
TGTGCCAGCAGCCTCCCGGGGGGGCACGAGCAGTACTTC
>TRBJ2-2|.|TRBV12-3/TRBV12-4|.
CASSATGELFF
TGTGCCAGCAGCGCGACCGGGGAGCTGTTTTTT
>TRBJ1-4|.|TRBV19|.
CASSIGTSGNEKLFF
TGTGCCAGTAGTATTGGGACTTCGGGGAATGAAAAACTGTTTTTT
>TRBJ1-5|.|TRBV10-1|TRBD1
CASSESTVGDRGKPRHQPQHF
TGCGCCAGCAGTGAGTCGACGGTCGGGGACAGGGGAAAGCCTCGCCATCAGCCCCAGCATTTT
>TRBJ2-1|.|TRBV7-9|TRBD2
CASSSPSGHTFNEQFF
TGTGCCAGCAGCTCTCCTAGCGGGCATACTTTCAATGAGCAGTTCTTC
>TRBJ2-3|.|TRBV28|.
CASIPPADTRIATDTQYF
TGTGCCAGCATCCCCCCGGCCGACACCCGGATCGCCACAGATACGCAGTATTTT
>TRBJ2-7|.|TRBV2|.
CASRGLAGAMYEQYF
TGTGCCAGCAGGGGCTTGGCGGGGGCTATGTACGAGCAGTACTTC
>TRBJ2-7|.|TRBV5-1|TRBD2
CASSLGLAGNGAIEQYF
TGCGCCAGCAGCCTTGGACTAGCGGGAAACGGGGCTATCGAGCAGTACTTC
>TRBJ1-2|.|TRBV7-9|.
CASSLGGQWWGYTF
TGTGCCAGCAGCTTGGGAGGCCAGTGGTGGGGCTACACCTTC
>TRBJ1-4|.|TRBV4-2|.
CASSLPGGNEKLFF
TGTGCCAGCAGCCTCCCGGGGGGCAATGAAAAACTGTTTTTT